This T cell receptor (beta chain) was recovered during a study of beta chain features in type 1 diabetes. Unmatched junction bases numbered 5, after V lost 3 bases and J lost 6 bases. Germline lookup yields CDR1 MNHNS and CDR2 SASEGT. The CDR3 runs 15 residues. Broader study findings: All four CD4+ subsets from Type 1 diabetes patients carried moderately but significantly shorter TCRB CDR3s.

This clone showed up just a few times. Its specificity is unknown. Expressed TCRB transcripts were sequenced, since all the RNA that had been isolated was reverse transcribed. The method was immunoSEQ multiplex PCR; TCRdb's version includes in-frame clones alone and lacks a portion of them. The sample holds some 290,000 clones, about 24% seen once. The source of this sequence is a woman aged 25-40 years with type 1 diabetes. Specimen: naive CD4+ T cells from blood. The chain carries TRBV6-1 and TRBJ2-3, with 11 bases identical to TRBD2. The DNA of the CDR3 is TGTGCCAGCAGTGATGGTAGCGGGAGGGCGGATACGCAGTATTTT. This sequence encodes CASSDGSGRADTQYF.